These 5 T cell receptor beta chains were all obtained from the same sample, sequenced in a study of T cell responses to AZD1222 COVID-19 vaccine. Profiling relied on immunoSEQ multiplex PCR, and the TCRdb table lists in-frame clones only, not all of them. Among around 100,000 clones listed, 87% were seen once. The sequencing used peripheral blood, collected on day 0 of AZD1222 vaccination. The receptors were sampled from an adult in good health.

The rearrangement uses TRBV29-1 and TRBJ1-2; D uncertain. Germline V gene data show CDR1 as SQVTM and CDR2 as ANQGSEA. The ends were cut back, 0 bases at V and 8 bases at J, with 13 bases in the middle. The CDR3 covers 13 residues. Here the CDR3 reads CSVEEVSVGGYTF. The CDR3 coding sequence is TGCAGCGTTGAAGAGGTTTCAGTAGGAGGCTACACCTTC.

This chain connects TRBV7-9 to TRBJ2-7, with a possible D match to TRBD2 (5 bases). Trimming pared 4 bases from V and 3 bases from J, leaving 16 bases between. The V gene's germline CDR1 is SEHNR and CDR2 FQNEAQ (reference sequence). The CDR3 runs to 15 residues. DNA of the CDR3: TGTGCCAGCAGCTCTCTTGTCGGGGTCGACTACGAGCAGTACTTC. Amino acid sequence: CASSSLVGVDYEQYF.

The chain couples TRBV7-2 to TRBJ2-2; 9 positions match TRBD2. The CDR3 loop spans 16 amino acids. The V and J ends lost 5 bases and 3 bases, in that order; junction bases with no gene match: 7. Germline lookup yields CDR1 SGHTA and CDR2 FQGNSA. This CDR3 reads CASSLVAGAYTGELFF. Here the CDR3 DNA reads TGTGCCAGCAGCCTCGTAGCGGGAGCCTACACCGGGGAGCTGTTTTTT.

This clone was detected once. This rearrangement joins TRBV4-2 to TRBJ1-4; a possible D gene is TRBD1 (6 bases). V was pared by 0 bases and J by 5 bases, with 22 bases between. Germline values: CDR1 LGHNA, CDR2 YNFKEQ. The CDR3 is 19 amino acids. The CDR3 nucleotides are TGTGCCAGCAGCCAAGAGGGGGCAGGTCCCGGAACAGGGAATGAAAAACTGTTTTTT. This codes for CASSQEGAGPGTGNEKLFF.

The V and J genes are TRBV18 and TRBJ1-1, with 9 bases identical to TRBD1. Germline values: CDR1 KGHSH, CDR2 LQKENI. This CDR3 contains 16 residues. The V segment lost 3 bases and the J segment 0 bases; nucleotides outside the gene matches: 5. CDR3: CASSPTGTGLNTEAFF. In nucleotides, the CDR3 is TGTGCCAGCTCACCTACTGGGACAGGGCTGAACACTGAAGCTTTCTTT.